This TCR beta chain originates from a study of OX40 agonist ivuxolimab in advanced cancers. In the study overall: Head and neck, renal cell, melanoma or hepatocellular carcinoma were the cancers that dose-escalation patients had. With a range of roughly 20 to 80, age averaged about 58 years, and roughly 80% were male.

The method was immunoSEQ multiplex PCR; TCRdb's version includes in-frame clones alone and lacks a portion of them. The sample carries around 64,000 clones, approximately 80% recorded once. As for this clone: Its antigen is not identified.

CDR1 and CDR2 (germline): MNHNS, SASEGT. V was cut by 2 bases and J by 1 base, with 5 bases left in between. CDR3 length: 13 residues. Study-level findings and limits: At 0.1 to 3.0 mg/kg and by week 6, clonal expansion occurred in CD4+ and CD8+ blood T cells. Partial responders at 0.1-3.0 mg/kg showed near-lowest clonal expansion.

The sample in question was CD4+ or CD8+ T cells sorted from blood, obtained in a trial of the OX40 agonist ivuxolimab. The chain recombines TRBV6-1 with TRBJ1-2; no clear D gene. The TCR was taken from an adult with an advanced solid tumor such as melanoma, head and neck, liver or kidney cancer. The CDR3 DNA reads as TGTGCCAGCAGTGAATCCCATAACTATGGCTACACCTTC. Amino acids: CASSESHNYGYTF.